This T cell receptor (beta chain) is from a study of T cells in Graves' hyperthyroidism and ophthalmopathy. It was RNA transcripts that yielded the amplified TCR beta CDR3 regions. HTBI primers were the set used in a first-round RT-PCR of the TCR CDR3. MiXCR, run by TCRdb on the multiplex PCR reads, gives a single entry per CDR3 protein. The data show fewer than 750,000 distinct CDR3 sequences, 46% seen once. This clonotype came up many times. From germline, CDR1 is SGHDT and CDR2 YYEEEE. There are 15 residues in the CDR3. V was cut by 0 bases and J by 1 base, with 7 bases left in between. The genes are TRBV5-6 and TRBJ2-2, with D possibly being TRBD2 (6 bases). The sequenced sample was peripheral blood or thyroid tissue (not recorded which). The sequence came from a woman aged 18 to 35 with Graves' hyperthyroidism. The CDR3 DNA reads as TGTGCCAGCAGCTTGGTGGAGGGGAACACCGGGGAGCTGTTTTTT. It is translated as CASSLVEGNTGELFF.